The next 26 T cell receptor beta chains were all read from a single sample in a study of Ad26.COV2.S vaccination and SARS-CoV-2 variants. Here immunoSEQ multiplex PCR was the method, and the copy in TCRdb shows in-frame clones only, minus some. The sample yields 400,000 or so clones, approximately 91% seen once. The treatment: some 20 received Ad26.COV2.S at low or high dose, single or two shots; several received placebo; per-sample allocation not given. Sampling was performed 63 days after the first vaccine or placebo injection. The sequencing here drew on peripheral blood, taken in a trial of Ad26.COV2.S vaccine versus placebo. These receptors all stem from a person between 18 and 59 years old who received the Ad26.COV2.S COVID-19 vaccine or a placebo.

The chain has TRBV6-2 or TRBV6-3 and TRBJ2-7, with a possible D match to TRBD2 (5 bases). Germline V gene lookup returns CDR1 MNHEY and CDR2 SVGEGT. V lost 2 bases, J lost 4 bases, and 15 bases lay in between. There are 15 residues in the CDR3. The CDR3 DNA is TGTGCCAGCAGTTACCGTCGGGGTTCTTTATACGAGCAGTACTTC. Translated, it gives CASSYRRGSLYEQYF.

V gene TRBV19 combines with J gene TRBJ2-3; weak D call: TRBD1 (6 bases). The CDR3 extends over 17 amino acids. The V end was cut by 3 bases, the J end by 6 bases, with 22 bases between. CDR1 and CDR2 (germline): LNHDA, SQIVND (reference sequence). The CDR3 reads CASSIPFSRTDRDTQYF. The DNA of the CDR3 is TGTGCCAGTAGTATTCCGTTCTCGCGGACAGACAGGGATACGCAGTATTTT.

The CDR3 nucleotides are TGCGCCAGCAGCCCAGAGGGGGGTAATTCACCCCTCCACTTT. Translated: CASSPEGGNSPLHF. The V and J genes are TRBV5-1 and TRBJ1-6; maybe TRBD1 (6 bases). V was pared by 4 bases and J by 6 bases, with 11 bases between. This CDR3 is built from 14 residues. Per germline, CDR1 SGHRS and CDR2 YFSETQ.

V gene TRBV7-8 combines with J gene TRBJ1-2; D might be TRBD1 (5 bases). V was shortened by 4 bases and J by 2 bases, with 11 bases between the two germline ends. This CDR3 contains 14 residues. Per the germline V gene, CDR1 is SGHVS and CDR2 is FQNEAQ. The CDR3 region has the DNA TGTGCCAGCAGCTCCCAAGGGGAAAACTATGGCTACACCTTC. Translation: CASSSQGENYGYTF.

This chain connects TRBV6-2 or TRBV6-3 to TRBJ2-5; 8 bases match TRBD1. Germline assignment: CDR1 MNHEY and CDR2 SVGEGT. The V segment lost 6 bases and the J segment 5 bases; nucleotides outside the gene matches: 14. This CDR3 has 16 residues. The CDR3 DNA sequence: TGTGCCAGCAGCCTCGACAGGGGCGACGCGGGGGAGACCCAGTACTTC. Amino acid sequence: CASSLDRGDAGETQYF.

This rearrangement joins TRBV4-3 to TRBJ1-1; D might be TRBD1 (5 bases). The CDR3 loop spans 15 amino acids. Germline CDR1 and CDR2: LGHNA and YSLEER. Trimming took 0 bases from V and 5 from J, leaving 13 bases between them. The CDR3 nucleotides read TGCGCCAGCAGCCAAGAGGTAAGGGGACGTACTGAAGCTTTCTTT. It specifies CASSQEVRGRTEAFF.

The CDR3 region is CATSRERGMRYGYTF. DNA for the CDR3: TGTGCCACCAGCAGAGAGAGGGGGATGAGATATGGCTACACCTTC. The gene calls are TRBV15 and TRBJ1-2, with a weak D call TRBD1 (6 bases). CDR1 LNHNV and CDR2 YYDKDF come from the germline V gene (reference sequence). CDR3 length equals 15 residues. Trimming stripped 0 bases from V and 5 bases from J, with 13 bases between.

The V call is TRBV9, the J call TRBJ1-2, with D perhaps TRBD1 (6 bases). This CDR3 is built from 15 residues. V lost 5 bases to trimming and J lost 0 bases, with 14 bases between them. CDR1 is SGDLS and CDR2 is YYNGEE in the germline V gene. The CDR3 spells CASSDGQLSNYGYTF. CDR3 coding DNA: TGTGCCAGCAGTGACGGACAGTTGTCTAACTATGGCTACACCTTC.

The chain combines TRBV6-4 with TRBJ2-7; D is perhaps TRBD1 (7 bases). Trimming left V 0 bases short and J 0 bases short, with 12 bases between. Germline V gives CDR1 MRHNA, CDR2 SNTAGT. The CDR3 sequence is 16 residues long. In DNA form, the CDR3 reads TGTGCCAGCAGTGACTCGAGCAGGGGGGTCTCCTACGAGCAGTACTTC. Protein sequence: CASSDSSRGVSYEQYF.

The chain uses TRBV2 and TRBJ2-1; D possibly uses TRBD1 or TRBD2 (5 bases each). Germline V gene data show CDR1 as SNHLY and CDR2 as FYNNEI. CDR3 length equals 16 residues. Trimming shortened V by 0 bases and J by 7 bases, and 16 bases separated the two germline ends. The CDR3 protein is CASSEAGGGTSNEQFF. The CDR3 region has the DNA TGTGCCAGCAGTGAAGCCGGCGGTGGGACCTCAAATGAGCAGTTCTTC.

This clone was detected only once. The chain links TRBV5-1 to TRBJ1-4, with D maybe TRBD1 (5 bases). This CDR3 has 14 residues. The germline CDR1 and CDR2 sequences are SGHRS and YFSETQ. Trimming took off 6 bases at V and 7 bases at J, with 16 bases between the two ends. The CDR3 sequence is CASKVGERGEKLFF. The CDR3 region has the DNA TGCGCCAGCAAGGTGGGGGAACGGGGTGAAAAACTGTTTTTT.

V gene TRBV6-5 combines with J gene TRBJ1-1; possible D gene TRBD1, 6 bases. The CDR3 has 13 residues. Deletions cut 7 bases from V and 8 bases from J, with 17 bases between. Germline V gives CDR1 MNHEY, CDR2 SVGAGI. The CDR3 DNA is TGTGCCAGCAAGGAAAGGGGGAGGGTAGAAGCTTTCTTT. Translating it yields CASKERGRVEAFF.

The chain is built from TRBV6-6 and TRBJ2-1; D might be TRBD2 (7 bases). Germline V gene sequence: CDR1 MNHNY, CDR2 SVGAGI (reference sequence). The CDR3 is 13 residues long. V was pared by 7 bases and J by 5 bases, with 12 bases between. The CDR3, as DNA: TGTGCCAGCACCGGGGGGCTCAACAATGAGCAGTTCTTC. Translating it yields CASTGGLNNEQFF.

The chain combines TRBV6-2 or TRBV6-3 with TRBJ1-5; perhaps TRBD1 as D (6 bases). The CDR3 is 16 residues long. Trimming shortened V by 0 bases and J by 3 bases, and 12 bases separated the two germline ends. Germline V lookup: CDR1 MNHEY, CDR2 SVGEGT. CDR3 sequence reads: CASSYSTRDTNQPQHF. For the CDR3, the DNA is TGTGCCAGCAGTTACTCGACAAGGGACACCAATCAGCCCCAGCATTTT.

The chain carries TRBV12-3 or TRBV12-4 and TRBJ2-7; perhaps TRBD2 as D (5 bases). The germline V and J ends were trimmed by 3 bases and 7 bases, with 13 bases remaining between them. This CDR3 spans 13 amino acids. CDR3 bases: TGTGCCAGCAGTTTCGACGCTCGGGGTGAGCAGTACTTC. Protein: CASSFDARGEQYF.

This chain uses TRBV6-5 with TRBJ1-1; D is perhaps TRBD1 (6 bases). The V gene lost 2 bases and the J gene lost 1 base, with 8 bases spanning the gap. The CDR3 extends over 14 amino acids. CDR1 and CDR2 from the germline V gene are MNHEY and SVGAGI. The CDR3 is CASSYRGQNTEAFF. CDR3 DNA: TGTGCCAGCAGTTACCGGGGACAGAACACTGAAGCTTTCTTT.

This chain connects TRBV7-2 to TRBJ2-7; 9 bases align to TRBD1. The germline V gene encodes CDR1 SGHTA and CDR2 FQGNSA. The CDR3 totals 16 residues. V lost 1 base to trimming and J lost 5 bases; unmatched junction nucleotides: 9. The CDR3 region is CASSLVPGTGFDEQYF. In nucleotides, the CDR3 is TGTGCCAGCAGCTTAGTGCCCGGGACAGGGTTCGACGAGCAGTACTTC. Full variable domain (remainder filled in from reference TRBV7-2 and TRBJ2-7): GAGVSQSPSNKVTEKGKDVELRCDPISGHTALYWYRQSLGQGLEFLIYFQGNSAPDKSGLPSDRFSAERTGGSVSTLTIQRTQQEDSAVYLCASSLVPGTGFDEQYFGPGTRLTVT.

This rearrangement joins TRBV10-3 to TRBJ2-6; D is unresolved. Per the germline V gene, CDR1 is ENHRY and CDR2 is SYGVKD. Trimming stripped 2 bases from V and 0 bases from J, with 11 bases between. The CDR3 spans 17 residues. CDR3 residues: CAISERKVHSGANVLTF. CDR3 nucleotides: TGTGCCATCAGTGAGCGTAAAGTTCACTCTGGGGCCAACGTCCTGACTTTC.

The rearrangement uses TRBV12-3 or TRBV12-4 and TRBJ1-2; D is ambiguous. Deletions cut 4 bases from V and 8 bases from J, with 11 bases between. This CDR3 is 12 amino acids long. This CDR3 is CASSWATGGYTF. CDR3 sequence (DNA): TGTGCCAGCAGTTGGGCCACCGGGGGCTACACCTTC.

This rearrangement joins TRBV13 to TRBJ2-3; 9 positions match TRBD1. Germline loops: CDR1 PRHDT, CDR2 FYEKMQ (reference sequence). This CDR3 spans 15 amino acids. Losses at the gene ends were 5 bases for V and 5 bases for J; bases not matched to a gene: 8. CDR3 nucleotides: TGTGCCAGCAGCCTCCGGGGACAGGGTTTAGATACGCAGTATTTT. Its protein product is CASSLRGQGLDTQYF.

As for this clone: At the DNA level, this CDR3 is encoded by other sequences in the same sample as well. The rearrangement uses TRBV5-1 and TRBJ2-7, with 9 bases fitting TRBD1. Trimming at V came to 4 bases and at J to 3 bases, leaving 2 bases not matched to a gene. Germline V gene data show CDR1 as SGHRS and CDR2 as YFSETQ. The CDR3 is made up of 13 amino acids. For the CDR3, the DNA is TGCGCCAGCAGCAGGACAGGGGTCTACGAGCAGTACTTC. This encodes CASSRTGVYEQYF.

This clone was seen a single time. V gene TRBV27 combines with J gene TRBJ1-5; D is unresolved. This CDR3 region has 13 residues. Trimming removed 5 bases at V and 0 bases at J, with 5 bases between. The germline CDR1 and CDR2 sequences are MNHEY and SMNVEV (reference sequence). CDR3 DNA: TGTGCCAGCAGTAGGGATAGCAATCAGCCCCAGCATTTT. Residues: CASSRDSNQPQHF.

This clone was detected once. This chain joins TRBV29-1 and TRBJ1-2; no clear D gene. Trimming cost V 3 bases and J 2 bases, with 10 bases left between them. The CDR3 totals 13 residues. From germline, CDR1 is SQVTM and CDR2 ANQGSEA. The CDR3 coding sequence is TGCAGCGTTGAGAACAGCGTAAACTATGGCTACACCTTC. Encoded protein: CSVENSVNYGYTF.

The chain recombines TRBV25-1 with TRBJ1-3; D unclear. Germline CDR1 and CDR2: MGHDK and SYGVNS. V shed 1 base and J shed 1 base, with 8 bases lying between them. The CDR3 contains 15 residues. DNA of the CDR3: TGTGCCAGCAGTGAATTGAGGGAATCTGGAAACACCATATATTTT. It translates to CASSELRESGNTIYF.

Regarding this clone: The germline gene is not matched at one end of the junction; a read error may be the cause. This chain links TRBV4-2 with TRBJ2-7; D is possibly TRBD2 (5 bases). In germline, CDR1 is LGHNA, CDR2 YNFKEQ. This CDR3 region has 14 residues. The CDR3 sequence: CASSQDLNGPGGNF. The DNA for the CDR3 is TGTGCCAGCAGCCAAGATCTAAATGGACCCGGAGGAAACTTC.

The J gene is TRBJ2-6, the V gene TRBV5-6; D not resolved. Deletions cut 0 bases from V and 0 bases from J, with 4 bases between. This CDR3 contains 15 residues. In germline, CDR1 is SGHDT, CDR2 YYEEEE. The CDR3 DNA is TGTGCCAGCAGCTTGGAGATCTCTGGGGCCAACGTCCTGACTTTC. This sequence encodes CASSLEISGANVLTF.